The 26 T cell receptor beta chains below come from one sample, sequenced in a study of blood T cell repertoires in COVID-19. Clones were read by immunoSEQ multiplex PCR, and TCRdb kept only the in-frame ones, dropping some. The table includes 250,000 to 300,000 clones, about 90% detected once. Material for sequencing was peripheral blood. These receptors were collected from a woman in her 50s with COVID-19, enrolled during active disease.

The chain combines TRBV5-1 with TRBJ2-7; TRBD1 is a possible D gene (5 bases). Germline-derived CDR1 and CDR2 are SGHRS and YFSETQ. V was shortened by 0 bases and J by 5 bases, with 12 bases between the two germline ends. This CDR3 is built from 14 residues. CDR3 in DNA: TGCGCCAGCAGCTTGGTGCAGGGCGGTGACGAGCAGTACTTC. Its translation is CASSLVQGGDEQYF.

As to this clone: Different DNA sequences within this sample yield the same CDR3. The chain has TRBV5-1 and TRBJ1-5; TRBD1 is a possible D gene (5 bases). The V end was cut by 0 bases, the J end by 2 bases, with 6 bases between. The CDR3 runs to 14 residues. In germline, CDR1 is SGHRS, CDR2 YFSETQ. The CDR3 nucleotides read TGCGCCAGCAGCTTGGGGGGCGGCAATCAGCCCCAGCATTTT. The encoded protein is CASSLGGGNQPQHF.

The chain carries TRBV24-1 and TRBJ2-1; 12 positions agree with TRBD2. V lost 5 bases and J lost 0; bases outside the gene matches: 1. From germline, CDR1 is KGHDR and CDR2 SFDVKD. The CDR3 is 16 residues long. The CDR3 region is CATSGTSGISYNEQFF. The CDR3 DNA reads as TGTGCCACCAGTGGGACTAGCGGGATCTCCTACAATGAGCAGTTCTTC.

The chain couples TRBV7-7 to TRBJ1-5; D call uncertain. V was cut by 5 bases and J by 9 bases, with 11 bases left in between. The CDR3 consists of 12 residues. Germline assignment: CDR1 SSHAT and CDR2 FNYEAQ (reference sequence). The CDR3 region is CASSLPPGPQHF. CDR3 DNA sequence: TGTGCCAGCAGCCTCCCACCCGGGCCCCAGCATTTT.

The rearrangement links TRBV7-2 to TRBJ1-5; 7 bases agree with TRBD1. The CDR3 extends over 15 amino acids. The germline V gene encodes CDR1 SGHTA and CDR2 FQGNSA. The trim removed 1 base at V and 5 bases at J, leaving 5 bases unmatched. CDR3 sequence reads: CASSLGGQHHQPQHF. CDR3 nucleotide sequence: TGTGCCAGCAGCTTAGGGGGACAGCATCATCAGCCCCAGCATTTT.

The chain uses TRBV20-1 and TRBJ2-7, with TRBD2 matching over 11 bases. The V and J ends lost 5 bases and 0 bases, in that order; junction bases with no gene match: 6. From germline, CDR1 is DFQATT and CDR2 SNEGSKA (reference sequence). The CDR3 runs 15 residues. The CDR3 nucleotides are TGCAGTGCTGGTGGACTAGCGGGTCTCTCCTACGAGCAGTACTTC. The encoded protein is CSAGGLAGLSYEQYF.

V is TRBV4-2 and J is TRBJ1-2, with TRBD1 identical over 7 bases. Germline V gives CDR1 LGHNA, CDR2 YNFKEQ. The CDR3 loop spans 17 amino acids. The V and J ends lost 2 bases and 7 bases, in that order; junction bases with no gene match: 16. The CDR3 protein is CASSQKTLPGQMGGYTF. CDR3 bases: TGTGCCAGCAGCCAAAAAACCCTTCCGGGACAGATGGGTGGCTACACCTTC.

The chain uses TRBV6-6 and TRBJ1-5; 9 nucleotides line up with TRBD1. This CDR3 spans 16 amino acids. The V gene end was trimmed by 5 bases and the J gene end by 6 bases; junction bases not matched to a gene: 11. Germline V gives CDR1 MNHNY, CDR2 SVGAGI (reference sequence). The CDR3 region is CASSTTGQGKRQPQHF. As DNA, the CDR3 is TGTGCCAGCAGTACTACCGGACAGGGGAAGCGTCAGCCCCAGCATTTT.

The chain couples TRBV24-1 to TRBJ1-5; D perhaps matches TRBD1 (5 bases). Germline CDR1 and CDR2: KGHDR and SFDVKD. With 3 bases removed from V and 5 bases from J, the gap between germline ends came to 10 bases. There are 14 residues in the CDR3. CDR3 loop: CATSDPGWDQPQHF. DNA of the CDR3: TGTGCCACCAGTGATCCAGGGTGGGATCAGCCCCAGCATTTT.

The rearrangement links TRBV5-1 to TRBJ1-1; TRBD1 is a possible D gene (6 bases). The V gene lost 5 bases and the J gene lost 3 bases, with 11 bases spanning the gap. CDR3 length: 13 amino acids. Germline V CDR1 and CDR2: SGHRS, YFSETQ. In nucleotides, the CDR3 is TGCGCCAGCAGGAAACAGGGATACACTGAAGCTTTCTTT. Its translation: CASRKQGYTEAFF.

The J gene is TRBJ2-5, the V gene TRBV27; the match to TRBD2 covers 9 bases. The germline CDR1 and CDR2 sequences are MNHEY and SMNVEV (reference sequence). This CDR3 has 17 amino acids. V lost 5 bases, J lost 3 bases, and 13 bases stayed unmatched. CDR3 bases: TGTGCCAGCAGTCCTACGCCGGCTAGCGGGGAGAAAGAGACCCAGTACTTC. Translating it yields CASSPTPASGEKETQYF.

V gene TRBV12-5 combines with J gene TRBJ2-1, with 10 bases matching TRBD2. Unmatched junction bases numbered 9, after V lost 7 bases and J lost 0 bases. Germline loops: CDR1 LGHNT, CDR2 FRNRAP. This CDR3 contains 17 residues. This chain's CDR3 is CASVQAGGSSSYNEQFF. In nucleotides, the CDR3 is TGTGCTAGTGTCCAAGCGGGAGGGTCAAGCTCCTACAATGAGCAGTTCTTC.

The rearrangement uses TRBV30 and TRBJ2-3, with unresolved D. In germline, CDR1 is GTSNPN, CDR2 SVGIG (reference sequence). V shed 4 bases and J shed 1 base, with 12 bases lying between them. This CDR3 spans 14 amino acids. For the CDR3, the DNA is TGTGCCTGGAATGATAACTCTCGCACAGATACGCAGTATTTT. Encoded protein: CAWNDNSRTDTQYF.

The V call is TRBV2, the J call TRBJ2-1; no firm D call. Germline assignment: CDR1 SNHLY and CDR2 FYNNEI. V was shortened by 4 bases and J by 2 bases, with 12 bases between the two germline ends. The CDR3 sequence is 15 residues long. In nucleotides, the CDR3 is TGTGCCAGCAGTGTCAACTCCGATCCCTACAATGAGCAGTTCTTC. Translation: CASSVNSDPYNEQFF.

The chain carries TRBV19 and TRBJ1-1; D not resolved. The CDR3 length is 13 residues. Trimming removed 1 base at V and 3 bases at J, with 6 bases between. The germline V gene has CDR1 LNHDA and CDR2 SQIVND (reference sequence). In DNA, the CDR3 is TGTGCCAGTAGTATAGGGCGGGACACTGAAGCTTTCTTT. It translates to CASSIGRDTEAFF.

This chain uses TRBV2 with TRBJ1-6; D possibly corresponds to TRBD1 (6 bases). Trimming took off 7 bases at V and 6 bases at J, with 19 bases between the two ends. This CDR3 is 16 amino acids long. Germline V lookup: CDR1 SNHLY, CDR2 FYNNEI. The CDR3 is CASTKQGGRINSPLHF. The CDR3 coding sequence is TGTGCCAGCACCAAACAAGGGGGACGGATTAATTCACCCCTCCACTTT. Variable domain in full (rest from reference TRBV2 and TRBJ1-6): EPEVTQTPSHQVTQMGQEVILRCVPISNHLYFYWYRQILGQKVEFLVSFYNNEISEKSEIFDDQFSVERPDGSNFTLKIRSTKLEDSAMYFCASTKQGGRINSPLHFGNGTRLTVT.

The chain joins TRBV6-1 to TRBJ2-1; TRBD2 might be the D (7 bases). V lost 6 bases and J 7 bases, leaving 19 bases between the germline ends. The germline V gene has CDR1 MNHNS and CDR2 SASEGT. The CDR3 is made up of 15 amino acids. The chain's CDR3 is CASRPPGGRGNEQFF. The CDR3 DNA sequence: TGTGCCAGCAGACCACCCGGGGGGCGCGGTAATGAGCAGTTCTTC.

V usage is TRBV4-3 and J usage is TRBJ2-2; maybe TRBD2 (5 bases). Trimming took 1 base from V and 1 from J, leaving 10 bases between them. This CDR3 contains 16 residues. The V gene's germline CDR1 is LGHNA and CDR2 YSLEER. The CDR3: CASSQGRGKNTGELFF. As DNA, the CDR3 is TGCGCCAGCAGCCAAGGACGGGGAAAGAACACCGGGGAGCTGTTTTTT.

This chain links TRBV5-6 with TRBJ1-3, with D hard to call. V lost 3 bases to trimming and J lost 0 bases, with 16 bases between them. The CDR3 extends over 17 amino acids. Germline V gene sequence: CDR1 SGHDT, CDR2 YYEEEE. CDR3 nucleotide sequence: TGTGCCAGCAGCTCACAGTGGCCGCGGGTCTCTGGAAACACCATATATTTT. Its translation: CASSSQWPRVSGNTIYF.

The chain has TRBV5-4 and TRBJ2-1; 7 positions match TRBD2. V shed 4 bases, J shed 9 bases, and the junction held 13 bases outside the gene matches. The germline V gene has CDR1 SGHNT and CDR2 YYREEE (reference sequence). The CDR3 consists of 15 residues. The CDR3 is CASSDPPREGAEQFF. As DNA, the CDR3 is TGTGCCAGCAGCGACCCCCCCAGGGAGGGCGCTGAGCAGTTCTTC.

The CDR3, as DNA: TGTGCCAGCAGCCCCCGGACTAGCGGGAGTAATGAGCAGTTCTTC. Amino acid sequence: CASSPRTSGSNEQFF. The rearrangement links TRBV11-3 to TRBJ2-1; 13 bases are shared with TRBD2. There are 15 residues in the CDR3. The trim removed 5 bases at V and 7 bases at J, leaving 5 bases unmatched. Germline assignment: CDR1 SGHNT and CDR2 YENEEA. Full variable domain (remainder filled in from reference TRBV11-3 and TRBJ2-1): EAGVVQSPRYKIIEKKQPVAFWCNPISGHNTLYWYLQNLGQGPELLIRYENEEAVDDSQLPKDRFSAERLKGVDSTLKIQPAELGDSAVYLCASSPRTSGSNEQFFGPGTRLTVL.

Details on this clone: Other nucleotide sequences from this sample produce the same CDR3. V is TRBV18 and J is TRBJ2-3; D gene unclear. This CDR3 has 13 residues. Germline assignment: CDR1 KGHSH and CDR2 LQKENI. The V and J ends lost 0 bases and 4 bases respectively, with 5 bases between them. The CDR3 protein is CASSPPSADTQYF. The CDR3 DNA is TGTGCCAGCTCACCACCGTCGGCAGATACGCAGTATTTT.

The gene calls are TRBV7-2 and TRBJ2-3; the D is unclear. V was trimmed by 5 bases and J by 3 bases, leaving 9 bases between them. This CDR3 has 13 residues. Germline CDR1 and CDR2: SGHTA and FQGNSA. CDR3 sequence: CASSKLFTDTQYF. Here the CDR3 DNA reads TGTGCCAGCAGCAAACTATTTACAGATACGCAGTATTTT.

The rearrangement uses TRBV28 and TRBJ2-2, with 7 bases aligning to TRBD1. The CDR3 length is 16 residues. Germline V gene lookup returns CDR1 MDHEN and CDR2 SYDVKM. V gave up 7 bases and J gave up 0 bases; unmatched junction bases: 8. The chain's CDR3 is CASTAGGGTNTGELFF. DNA for the CDR3: TGTGCCAGCACGGCAGGGGGTGGTACGAACACCGGGGAGCTGTTTTTT.

This clone was recorded only once. This sequence joins TRBV10-3 and TRBJ2-7, with a weak D call TRBD1 (6 bases). Trimming pared 6 bases from V and 4 bases from J, leaving 10 bases between. The germline V gene has CDR1 ENHRY and CDR2 SYGVKD. This CDR3 has 12 residues. The CDR3 DNA reads as TGTGCCATCAGCTCCCAGGGGTACGAGCAGTACTTC. Protein sequence: CAISSQGYEQYF.

CDR3: CASASRGVAIGYTF. DNA for the CDR3: TGTGCCAGCGCCTCCCGGGGGGTTGCGATAGGCTACACCTTC. V is TRBV7-2 and J is TRBJ1-2; possible D gene TRBD1, 5 bases. Trimming took off 8 bases at V and 8 bases at J, with 21 bases between the two ends. The CDR3 sequence is 14 residues long. Germline V gene data show CDR1 as SGHTA and CDR2 as FQGNSA.